The sequence of this T cell receptor beta chain was determined in a study of T-cell reconstitution after alpha-beta-depleted transplantation in children. CDR1 and CDR2 from the germline V gene are SGHAT and FQNNGV. The ends lost 3 bases at V and 0 bases at J; junction bases unmatched: 5. The CDR3 is made up of 16 amino acids. The table lists this clonotype with a count of one. Its cognate antigen is unknown. Unique molecular identifiers featured in how the TCRbeta library was prepared. Using its own MiXCR run on the PCR reads, TCRdb lists one record per CDR3 protein. The table lists roughly 570,000 distinct CDR3 sequences, 27% of them singletons. Findings and caveats of the study: Fresh T-cell production supplied most of the T-cell counts and diversity seen one year after transplant. TCRbeta diversity was high at day 60 in some patients (a result of surviving recipient T cells and thymic progenitors). The origin of alpha-beta T cells about two months after transplant was reportedly several hundred expanded graft clones.

The rearrangement joins TRBV11-2 to TRBJ1-3; 7 bases are a match to TRBD1. The sample consisted of PBMCs, taken before TCRalphabeta/CD19-depleted stem cell transplant. The TCR sequence derives from a boy younger than two with Wiskott-Aldrich syndrome, due to receive a stem cell transplant. The CDR3 DNA reads TGTGCCAGCAGCTTCCCGACAGGGATCTCTGGAAACACCATATATTTT. Translation gives CASSFPTGISGNTIYF.